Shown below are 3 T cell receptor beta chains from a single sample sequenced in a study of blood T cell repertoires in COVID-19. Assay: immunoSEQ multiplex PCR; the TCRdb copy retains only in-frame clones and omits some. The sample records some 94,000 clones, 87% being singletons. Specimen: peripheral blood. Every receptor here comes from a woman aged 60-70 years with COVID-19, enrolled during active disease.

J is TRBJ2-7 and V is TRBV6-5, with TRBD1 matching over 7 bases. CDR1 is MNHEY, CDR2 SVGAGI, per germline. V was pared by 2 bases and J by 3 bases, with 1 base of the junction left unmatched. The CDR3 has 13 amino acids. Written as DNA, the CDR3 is TGTGCCAGCAGTTACAGGGACAGCTACGAGCAGTACTTC. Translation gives CASSYRDSYEQYF.

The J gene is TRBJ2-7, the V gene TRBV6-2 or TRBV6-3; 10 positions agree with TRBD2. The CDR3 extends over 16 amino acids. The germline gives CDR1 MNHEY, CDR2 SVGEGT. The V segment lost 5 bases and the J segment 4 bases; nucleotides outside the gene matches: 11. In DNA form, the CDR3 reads TGTGCCAGCAGTACCGGGGGAGCGGGGGGGCCGTACGAGCAGTACTTC. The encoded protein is CASSTGGAGGPYEQYF.

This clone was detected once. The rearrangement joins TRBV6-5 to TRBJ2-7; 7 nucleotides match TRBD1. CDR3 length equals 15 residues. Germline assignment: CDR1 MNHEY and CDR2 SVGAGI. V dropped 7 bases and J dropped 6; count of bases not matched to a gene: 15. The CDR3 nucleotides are TGTGCCAGCACCCTTGATAGACAGGGTGGACTCGAGCAGTACTTC. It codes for CASTLDRQGGLEQYF.